The rows below give T cell receptor beta chains drawn from one sample of a study of T-cell reconstitution after alpha-beta-depleted transplantation in children. MiXCR, run by TCRdb on the PCR reads, gives a single entry per CDR3 protein. The repertoire holds some 290,000 distinct CDR3 sequences, approximately 9.8% seen once, with roughly a tenth in the top ten. This sample comprised PBMCs from the stem cell graft donor, obtained from the stem cell graft. Receptors originate from a human donor who donated a stem cell graft to a child with SCID. Both conserved end residues are part of each CDR3. Fields, in order: J gene, D gene, V gene, clone size, CDR3 protein, CDR3 DNA. D genes are given only for firm matches. The size field is filled for only some rows; it gives once, few, many or a size class.

TRBJ2-7	TRBD1	TRBV9	.	CASSVAQGATYEQYF	TGTGCCAGCAGCGTAGCACAGGGGGCGACCTACGAGCAGTACTTC
TRBJ2-1	TRBD2	TRBV4-1	.	CASSQDGTSGVFNEQFF	TGCGCCAGCAGCCAAGATGGGACTAGCGGGGTTTTCAATGAGCAGTTCTTC
TRBJ2-1	TRBD2	TRBV12-3/TRBV12-4	few	CASSSSGGGGNEQFF	TGTGCCAGCAGCTCTAGCGGGGGCGGGGGTAATGAGCAGTTCTTC
TRBJ2-7	.	TRBV7-9	.	CASSLPPGALKNEQYF	TGTGCCAGCAGCTTACCCCCGGGAGCTTTGAAGAACGAGCAGTACTTC
TRBJ1-3	.	TRBV18	few	CASSPIPTGNTIYF	TGTGCCAGCTCACCAATACCGACTGGAAACACCATATATTTT
TRBJ1-1	TRBD1	TRBV20-1	few	CSALRTGEAFF	TGCAGTGCTCTACGGACAGGTGAAGCTTTCTTT
TRBJ1-5	.	TRBV10-3	few	CAISETGPEPQHF	TGTGCCATCAGTGAGACCGGGCCTGAGCCCCAGCATTTT
TRBJ2-1	TRBD1	TRBV12-3/TRBV12-4	.	CASSLVGQGYLNEQFF	TGTGCCAGCAGTTTAGTCGGACAGGGCTACCTCAATGAGCAGTTCTTC
TRBJ2-7	.	TRBV20-1	many	CSAKYSSYEQYF	TGCAGTGCTAAGTACAGCTCCTACGAGCAGTACTTC
TRBJ2-6	.	TRBV7-9	many	CASSRSGANVLTF	TGTGCCAGCAGTCGATCTGGGGCCAACGTCCTGACTTTC
TRBJ1-1	TRBD1	TRBV20-1	.	CSARDPSGGASRNTEAFF	TGCAGTGCTAGAGATCCATCAGGGGGCGCGTCACGGAACACTGAAGCTTTCTTT
TRBJ1-6	TRBD1	TRBV5-1	few	CASREAGGNNSPLHF	TGCGCCAGCAGGGAAGCAGGGGGGAATAATTCACCCCTCCACTTT
TRBJ1-1	TRBD1	TRBV20-1	.	CSATGQVEAFF	TGCAGTGCTACCGGACAGGTTGAAGCTTTCTTT
TRBJ2-7	.	TRBV6-6	few	CASSYVEDEQYF	TGTGCCAGCAGTTACGTCGAGGACGAGCAGTACTTC
TRBJ2-7	.	TRBV12-3/TRBV12-4	.	CASSLDRPPYEQYF	TGTGCCAGCAGTTTAGATCGGCCTCCCTACGAGCAGTACTTC
TRBJ2-4	.	TRBV20-1	.	CSAEKIGGKGKNIQYF	TGCAGTGCAGAGAAAATAGGGGGTAAAGGCAAAAACATTCAGTACTTC
TRBJ2-2	.	TRBV15	.	CATSRYIPAGELFF	TGTGCCACCAGCAGATACATCCCCGCCGGGGAGCTGTTTTTT
TRBJ2-7	.	TRBV6-2/TRBV6-3	.	CASKPPDFSYEQYF	TGTGCCAGCAAACCTCCGGACTTCTCCTACGAGCAGTACTTC
TRBJ2-3	TRBD2	TRBV11-1	few	CASSSQGGLAGGPRTDTQYF	TGTGCCAGCAGCTCCCAGGGAGGACTAGCGGGGGGCCCCCGCACAGATACGCAGTATTTT
TRBJ1-4	TRBD1	TRBV7-9	few	CASSARTGGRTNEKLFF	TGTGCCAGCAGCGCGCGGACAGGGGGTAGAACTAATGAAAAACTGTTTTTT